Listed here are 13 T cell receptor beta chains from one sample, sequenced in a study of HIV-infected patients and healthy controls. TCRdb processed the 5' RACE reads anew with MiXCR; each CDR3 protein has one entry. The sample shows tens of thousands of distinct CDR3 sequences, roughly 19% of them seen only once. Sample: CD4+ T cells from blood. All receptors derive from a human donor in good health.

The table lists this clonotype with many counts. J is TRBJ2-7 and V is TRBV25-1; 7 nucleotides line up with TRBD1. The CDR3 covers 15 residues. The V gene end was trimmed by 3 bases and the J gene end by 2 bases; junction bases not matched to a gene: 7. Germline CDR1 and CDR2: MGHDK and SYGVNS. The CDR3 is CASSDPGTAPYEQYF. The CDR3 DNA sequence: TGTGCCAGCAGTGACCCCGGGACAGCTCCCTACGAGCAGTACTTC.

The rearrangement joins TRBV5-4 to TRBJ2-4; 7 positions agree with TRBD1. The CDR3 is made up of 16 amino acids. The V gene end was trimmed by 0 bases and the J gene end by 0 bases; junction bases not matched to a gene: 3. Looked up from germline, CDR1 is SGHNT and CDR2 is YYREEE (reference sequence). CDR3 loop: CASSLGQGVAKNIQYF. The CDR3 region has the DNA TGTGCCAGCAGCTTGGGGCAGGGGGTAGCCAAAAACATTCAGTACTTC.

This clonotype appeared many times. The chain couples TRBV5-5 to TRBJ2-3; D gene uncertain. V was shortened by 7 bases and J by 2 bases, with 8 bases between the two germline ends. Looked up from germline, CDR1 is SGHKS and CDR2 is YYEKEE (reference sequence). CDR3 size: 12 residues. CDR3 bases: TGTGCCAGCCAGAACCCCACAGATACGCAGTATTTT. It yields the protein CASQNPTDTQYF.

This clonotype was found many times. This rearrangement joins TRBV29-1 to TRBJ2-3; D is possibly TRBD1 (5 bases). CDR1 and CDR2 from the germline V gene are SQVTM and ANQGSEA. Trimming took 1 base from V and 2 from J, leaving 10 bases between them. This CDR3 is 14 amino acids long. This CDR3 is CSVEGPGPTDTQYF. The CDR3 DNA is TGCAGCGTTGAAGGGCCAGGGCCCACAGATACGCAGTATTTT.

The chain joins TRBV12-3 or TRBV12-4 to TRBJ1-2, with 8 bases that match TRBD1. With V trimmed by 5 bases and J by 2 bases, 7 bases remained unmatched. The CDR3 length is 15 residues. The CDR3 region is CASSPRTGTNYGYTF. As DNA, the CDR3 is TGTGCCAGCAGTCCCCGGACAGGGACGAACTATGGCTACACCTTC.

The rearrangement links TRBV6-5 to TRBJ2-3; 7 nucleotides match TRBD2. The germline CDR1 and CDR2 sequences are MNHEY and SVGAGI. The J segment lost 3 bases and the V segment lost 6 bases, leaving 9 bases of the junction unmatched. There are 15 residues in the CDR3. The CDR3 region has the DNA TGTGCCAGCAGGAACGGCGGGGGATTAACAGATACGCAGTATTTT. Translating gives CASRNGGGLTDTQYF.

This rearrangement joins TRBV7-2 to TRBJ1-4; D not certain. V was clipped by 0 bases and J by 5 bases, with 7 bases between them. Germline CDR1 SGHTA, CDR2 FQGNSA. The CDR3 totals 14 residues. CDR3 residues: CASSLAEHNEKLFF. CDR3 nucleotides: TGTGCCAGCAGCTTAGCTGAACACAATGAAAAACTGTTTTTT.

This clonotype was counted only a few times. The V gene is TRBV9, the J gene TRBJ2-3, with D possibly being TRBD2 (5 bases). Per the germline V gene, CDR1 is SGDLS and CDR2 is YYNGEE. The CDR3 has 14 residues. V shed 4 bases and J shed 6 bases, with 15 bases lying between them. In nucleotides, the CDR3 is TGTGCCAGCAGCACCCAAGCGGCACACGATACGCAGTATTTT. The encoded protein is CASSTQAAHDTQYF.

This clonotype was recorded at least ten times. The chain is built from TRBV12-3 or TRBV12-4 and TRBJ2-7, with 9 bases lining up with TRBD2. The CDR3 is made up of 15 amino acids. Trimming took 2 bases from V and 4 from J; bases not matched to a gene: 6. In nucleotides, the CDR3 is TGTGCCAGCAGTTTAATGGCTAGCGGGGAGTACGAGCAGTACTTC. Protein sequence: CASSLMASGEYEQYF.

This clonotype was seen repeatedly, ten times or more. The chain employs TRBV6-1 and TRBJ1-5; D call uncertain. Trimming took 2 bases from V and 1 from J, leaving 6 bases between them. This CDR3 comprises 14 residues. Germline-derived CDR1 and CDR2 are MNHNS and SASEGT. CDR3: CASSELGSNQPQHF. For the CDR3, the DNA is TGTGCCAGCAGTGAATTGGGAAGCAATCAGCCCCAGCATTTT.

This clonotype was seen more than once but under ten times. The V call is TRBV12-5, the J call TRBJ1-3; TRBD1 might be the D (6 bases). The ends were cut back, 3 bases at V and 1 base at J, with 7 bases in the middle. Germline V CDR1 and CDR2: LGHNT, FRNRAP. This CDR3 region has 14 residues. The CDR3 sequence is CASGLGGSGNTIYF. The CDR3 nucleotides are TGTGCTAGTGGTTTAGGGGGTTCTGGAAACACCATATATTTT.

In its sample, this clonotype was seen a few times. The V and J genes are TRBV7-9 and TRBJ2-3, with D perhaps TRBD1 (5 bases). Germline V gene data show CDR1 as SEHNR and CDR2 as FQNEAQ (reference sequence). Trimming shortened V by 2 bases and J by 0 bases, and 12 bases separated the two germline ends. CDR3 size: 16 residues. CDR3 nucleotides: TGTGCCAGCAGCTTAAACGCAGGGTTAAGCACAGATACGCAGTATTTT. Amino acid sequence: CASSLNAGLSTDTQYF.

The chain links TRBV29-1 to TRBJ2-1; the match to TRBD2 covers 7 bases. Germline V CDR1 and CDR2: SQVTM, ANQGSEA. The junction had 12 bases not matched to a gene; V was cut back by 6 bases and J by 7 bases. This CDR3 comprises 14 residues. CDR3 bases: TGCAGCGTGGACTATAGCGGGCGACGGAATGAGCAGTTCTTC. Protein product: CSVDYSGRRNEQFF.